This TCR beta chain was profiled in a study of T cell responses to AZD1222 COVID-19 vaccine. On this clone: Its antigen remains unknown.

Repertoires were generated with immunoSEQ multiplex PCR, while TCRdb's copy carries only in-frame clones and drops some. The sample lists some 120,000 clones, approximately 91% occurring once. The CDR3 is 14 residues long. The germline V gene has CDR1 MDHEN and CDR2 SYDVKM. Trimming took off 8 bases at V and 8 bases at J, with 18 bases between the two ends. Overall study findings and caveats: Repertoire samples came only from after the peak T cell response.

The chain employs TRBV28 and TRBJ2-2; D not resolved. The clonotype comes from an adult in good health. This sample comprised peripheral blood, obtained on day 0 of AZD1222 vaccination. Here the CDR3 reads CASRSVAPRGELFF. The CDR3 region has the DNA TGTGCCAGCCGATCAGTGGCCCCGAGGGGGGAGCTGTTTTTT.